Below, one TCR beta chain is given with its context. Its specificity is unknown. This entry is derived from a study of T cells in localized non-small cell lung cancer. Study-level findings and limits: Median detection of top 100 tumor clones in adjacent lung was 57 clones. Uninvolved nearby lung showed the greatest T cell clonality, exceeding that found in tumor. Longer overall survival was seen with higher T cell density measured in blood.

Sequencing was performed with immunoSEQ multiplex PCR; in TCRdb, only in-frame clones are kept and a portion is missing. The sample lists about 72,000 clones, approximately 85% occurring once. There are 16 residues in the CDR3. Looked up from germline, CDR1 is MDHEN and CDR2 is SYDVKM. V was cut by 6 bases and J by 8 bases, with 23 bases left in between. Sample: peripheral blood, taken before any cancer treatment. The receptor was derived from a female donor older than 55 with stage I lung adenocarcinoma. The rearrangement uses TRBV28 and TRBJ2-1, with a weak D call TRBD2 (6 bases). The CDR3 DNA reads TGTGCCAGCAGGGTCGCCGGGACTTCGAATACCTATGAGCAGTTCTTC. Translated: CASRVAGTSNTYEQFF.